The next 7 T cell receptor beta chains were all read from a single sample in a study of graft-versus-host responses after intestinal transplantation. Sequencing used immunoSEQ multiplex PCR; TCRdb keeps in-frame clones, though not all of them. This table holds more than 75,000 clones, 75% to 95% found once. For these TCRs, the target antigens are not known. The sequenced sample was unstimulated CD4+ T cells sorted from spleen or lymph node cells, obtained before transplant. The receptors stem from a human donor who was the organ donor for an intestinal transplant.

This chain connects TRBV6-1 to TRBJ2-7; D possibly corresponds to TRBD1 (6 bases). V lost 6 bases and J 5 bases, leaving 14 bases between the germline ends. Germline CDR1 reads MNHNS; CDR2 reads SASEGT. The CDR3 loop spans 13 amino acids. This chain's CDR3 is CASSVTGLNEQYF. CDR3 in DNA: TGTGCCAGCAGCGTTACAGGGCTAAACGAGCAGTACTTC.

This clone occurred a few times. The V and J genes are TRBV2 and TRBJ1-2; D gene uncertain. Germline V gene lookup returns CDR1 SNHLY and CDR2 FYNNEI. There are 13 residues in the CDR3. V shed 6 bases and J shed 4 bases, with 12 bases lying between them. CDR3 in DNA: TGTGCCAGCAGGGAGGACGGCGGCTATGGCTACACCTTC. This codes for CASREDGGYGYTF. Using reference TRBV2 and TRBJ1-2 for the parts outside the CDR3, the full variable domain is EPEVTQTPSHQVTQMGQEVILRCVPISNHLYFYWYRQILGQKVEFLVSFYNNEISEKSEIFDDQFSVERPDGSNFTLKIRSTKLEDSAMYFCASREDGGYGYTFGSGTRLTVV.

V is TRBV7-9 and J is TRBJ2-3; 8 nucleotides match TRBD2. V shed 1 base, J shed 2 bases, and the junction held 11 bases outside the gene matches. The CDR3 has 18 amino acids. CDR1 SEHNR and CDR2 FQNEAQ come from the germline V gene (reference sequence). CDR3 in amino acids: CASSLGLGRGAHTDTQYF. CDR3 sequence (DNA): TGTGCCAGCAGCTTAGGATTAGGGCGGGGGGCCCACACAGATACGCAGTATTTT.

V and J are TRBV4-1 and TRBJ2-3; no clear D gene. The V gene's germline CDR1 is MGHRA and CDR2 YSYEKL. The germline V and J ends were trimmed by 1 base and 10 bases, with 9 bases remaining between them. CDR3 length equals 12 residues. CDR3 coding DNA: TGCGCCAGCAGCCAAGTGCTGGGCGCGCAGTATTTT. Amino acid sequence: CASSQVLGAQYF.

This chain links TRBV18 with TRBJ2-5; 7 nucleotides line up with TRBD1. The length of the CDR3 is 16 residues. V gave up 4 bases and J gave up 5 bases; unmatched junction bases: 13. From germline, CDR1 is KGHSH and CDR2 LQKENI. As DNA, the CDR3 is TGTGCCAGCTCACTGGGCGACAGGGCCCTAGGTGAGACCCAGTACTTC. Its protein is CASSLGDRALGETQYF.

This chain links TRBV7-2 with TRBJ1-6; no clear D gene. Germline V gives CDR1 SGHTA, CDR2 FQGNSA. The CDR3 covers 14 residues. V lost 5 bases to trimming and J lost 4 bases, with 9 bases between them. Here the CDR3 DNA reads TGTGCCAGCAGCCAGTCCCGATATAATTCACCCCTCCACTTT. This codes for CASSQSRYNSPLHF.

The rearrangement joins TRBV11-3 to TRBJ1-3; the D gene is possibly TRBD1 (6 bases). Per germline, CDR1 SGHNT and CDR2 YENEEA. This CDR3 spans 15 amino acids. Trimming removed 5 bases from V and 0 bases from J, with 11 bases in between. This chain's CDR3 is CASSRGGTSGNTIYF. As DNA, the CDR3 is TGTGCCAGCAGCCGCGGGGGCACCTCTGGAAACACCATATATTTT.